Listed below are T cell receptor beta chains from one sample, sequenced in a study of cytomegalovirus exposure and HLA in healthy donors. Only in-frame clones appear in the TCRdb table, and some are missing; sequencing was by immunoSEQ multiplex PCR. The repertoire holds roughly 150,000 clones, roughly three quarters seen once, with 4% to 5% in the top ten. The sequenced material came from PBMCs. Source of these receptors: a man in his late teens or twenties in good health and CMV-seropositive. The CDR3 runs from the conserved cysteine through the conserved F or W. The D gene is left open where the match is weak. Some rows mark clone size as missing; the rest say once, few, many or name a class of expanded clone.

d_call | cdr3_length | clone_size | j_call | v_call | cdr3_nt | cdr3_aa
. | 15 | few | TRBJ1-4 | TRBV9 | TGTGCCAGCAGCGTCGGCGGCGCAACTAATGAAAAACTGTTTTTT | CASSVGGATNEKLFF
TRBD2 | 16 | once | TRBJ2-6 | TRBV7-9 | TGTGCCAGCAGCTCCATAGCGGGGGCTGGGGCCAACGTCCTGACTTTC | CASSSIAGAGANVLTF
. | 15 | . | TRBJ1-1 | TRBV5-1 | TGCGCCAGCAGCTTGACAGGGCGAGTGAACACTGAAGCTTTCTTT | CASSLTGRVNTEAFF
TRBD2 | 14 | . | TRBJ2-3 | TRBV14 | TGTGCCAGCAGCCCGATAGCGGGGTCAGATACGCAGTATTTT | CASSPIAGSDTQYF
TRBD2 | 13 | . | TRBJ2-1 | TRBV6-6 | TGTGCCAGCAGACTAGCGGCCTACAATGAGCAGTTCTTC | CASRLAAYNEQFF
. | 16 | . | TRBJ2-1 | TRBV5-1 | TGCGCCAGCAGCTTGGAAGGACTCGATTACTACAATGAGCAGTTCTTC | CASSLEGLDYYNEQFF
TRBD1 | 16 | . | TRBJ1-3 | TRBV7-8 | TGTGCCAGCAGCTTCCGAGACAGGGCCTCTGGAAACACCATATATTTT | CASSFRDRASGNTIYF
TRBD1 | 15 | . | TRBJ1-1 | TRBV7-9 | TGTGCCAGCAGCCTTGACAGGGGGCGAAATACTGAAGCTTTCTTT | CASSLDRGRNTEAFF
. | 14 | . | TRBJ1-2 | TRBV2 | TGTGCCAGCAGCCTTACACAGGCTAACTATGGCTACACCTTC | CASSLTQANYGYTF
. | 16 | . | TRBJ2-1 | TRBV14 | TGTGCCAGCAGCCAAGATCTAGGGAGCTCCTACAATGAGCAGTTCTTC | CASSQDLGSSYNEQFF
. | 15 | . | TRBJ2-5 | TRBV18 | TGTGCCAGCTCACCACCGTCCGGGTACCTCGAGACCCAGTACTTC | CASSPPSGYLETQYF
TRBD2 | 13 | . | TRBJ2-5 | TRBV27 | TGTGCCAGCCGGACTAGAGGCCAAGAGACCCAGTACTTC | CASRTRGQETQYF
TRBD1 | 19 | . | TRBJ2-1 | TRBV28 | TGTGCCAGCAGTTTACCGGGGCAGGGGGTCCTAATTCAGTACAATGAGCAGTTCTTC | CASSLPGQGVLIQYNEQFF
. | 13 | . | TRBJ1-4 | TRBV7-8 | TGTGCCAGCAGCTCACAGATCAAGGAAAAACTGTTTTTT | CASSSQIKEKLFF
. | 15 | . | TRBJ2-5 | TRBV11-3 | TGTGCCAGCAGCCCGATGCGTGGGAGCGTGGAGACCCAGTACTTC | CASSPMRGSVETQYF
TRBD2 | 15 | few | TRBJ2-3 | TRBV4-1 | TGCGCCAGCAGCCAGTATAGCGGGGGGGCCGATACGCAGTATTTT | CASSQYSGGADTQYF
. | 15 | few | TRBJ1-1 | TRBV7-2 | TGTGCCAGCAGCCGCCTAGGGGGATCGAACACTGAAGCTTTCTTT | CASSRLGGSNTEAFF
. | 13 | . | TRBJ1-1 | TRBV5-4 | TGTGCCAGCAGCTTGGCCATTCGGACTGAAGCTTTCTTT | CASSLAIRTEAFF
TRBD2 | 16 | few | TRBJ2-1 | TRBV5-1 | TGCGCCAGCAGCTTGGAAGCTAGCGGTCCTTACAATGAGCAGTTCTTC | CASSLEASGPYNEQFF
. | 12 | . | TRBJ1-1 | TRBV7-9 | TGTGCCAGCAGCGATTTATCGGGAGGGACTTTCTTT | CASSDLSGGTFF
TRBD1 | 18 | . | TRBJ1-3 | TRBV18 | TGTGCCAGCTCACCACCCCAGGGACAGGGGGCCTCTGGAAACACCATATATTTT | CASSPPQGQGASGNTIYF
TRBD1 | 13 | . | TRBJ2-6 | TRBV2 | TGTGCCAGCACCGGACAGGATTTCAACGTCCTGACTTTC | CASTGQDFNVLTF
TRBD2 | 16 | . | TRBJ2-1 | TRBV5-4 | TGTGCCAGCAGCTTGGGTAGCGGGAGTTCCTACAATGAGCAGTTCTTC | CASSLGSGSSYNEQFF
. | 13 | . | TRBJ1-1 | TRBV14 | TGTGCCAGCAGCCAGGCCTTGAACACTGAAGCTTTCTTT | CASSQALNTEAFF
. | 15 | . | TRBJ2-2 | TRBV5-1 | TGCGCCAGCAGCTTTTCAAACGGGGGAGGCGGGGAGCTGTTTTTT | CASSFSNGGGGELFF
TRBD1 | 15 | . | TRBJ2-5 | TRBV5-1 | TGCGCCAGCAGCCCACTACAGGGGGCAGGAGAGACCCAGTACTTC | CASSPLQGAGETQYF
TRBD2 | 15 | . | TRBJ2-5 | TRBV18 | TGTGCCAGCTCACCAGGAGCGGGAGTGTGGGAGACCCAGTACTTC | CASSPGAGVWETQYF
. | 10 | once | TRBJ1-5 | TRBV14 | TGTGCCAGCAGCCAAGTTGGGCAGGGCTTT | CASSQVGQGF
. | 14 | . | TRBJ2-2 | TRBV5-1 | TGCGCCAGCAGCTTAGACATCGCCACCGGGGAGCTGTTTTTT | CASSLDIATGELFF
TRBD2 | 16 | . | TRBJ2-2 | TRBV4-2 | TGTGCCAGCACACTAGCGGGAGGATTATACACCGGGGAGCTGTTTTTT | CASTLAGGLYTGELFF
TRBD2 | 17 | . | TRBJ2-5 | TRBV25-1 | TGTGCCAGCAGCGCCACCACCTCAGGACTAGCGGGAGAGACCCAGTACTTC | CASSATTSGLAGETQYF
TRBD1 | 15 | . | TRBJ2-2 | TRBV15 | TGTGCCACCAGCGCCCGGACAGGGATCACCGGGGAGCTGTTTTTT | CATSARTGITGELFF
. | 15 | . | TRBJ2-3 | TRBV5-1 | TGCGCCAGCAGCTTGGATCAGGACTTCACAGATACGCAGTATTTT | CASSLDQDFTDTQYF
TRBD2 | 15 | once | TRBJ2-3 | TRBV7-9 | TGTGCCAGCAGCTTCGGGACTAGCGACACAGATACGCAGTATTTT | CASSFGTSDTDTQYF
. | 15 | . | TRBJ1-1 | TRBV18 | TGTGCCAGCTCACCTAGGCGAGAGGGGAACACTGAAGCTTTCTTT | CASSPRREGNTEAFF
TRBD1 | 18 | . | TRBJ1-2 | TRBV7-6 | TGTGCCAGCAGCTTAGGACCTCGAATGACAGGGTCTGATACTGGCTACACCTTC | CASSLGPRMTGSDTGYTF
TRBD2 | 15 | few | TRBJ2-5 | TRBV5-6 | TGTGCCAGCAGCTATGGGGGGGGAGGAAGGGAGACCCAGTACTTC | CASSYGGGGRETQYF
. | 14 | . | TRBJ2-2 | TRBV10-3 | TGTGCCACCCGGGGGTGGGATAACACCGGGGAGCTGTTTTTT | CATRGWDNTGELFF
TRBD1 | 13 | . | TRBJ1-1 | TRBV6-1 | TGTGCCAGCAGTCCTGACAGGGGACTTGAAGCTTTCTTT | CASSPDRGLEAFF
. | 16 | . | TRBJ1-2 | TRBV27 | TGTGCCAGCAGTTTGTCCGGGACGGGAGGTGACTATGGCTACACCTTC | CASSLSGTGGDYGYTF
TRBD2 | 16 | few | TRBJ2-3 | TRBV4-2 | TGTGCCAGCAGCCAAGCCGGGGGGGATCTCACAGATACGCAGTATTTT | CASSQAGGDLTDTQYF
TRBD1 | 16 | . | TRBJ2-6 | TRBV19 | TGTGCCAGTAGTATAAGGACAGGGGCCGGGGCCAACGTCCTGACTTTC | CASSIRTGAGANVLTF
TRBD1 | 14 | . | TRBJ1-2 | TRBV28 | TGTGCCAGCAGCCGTGACAGGGGCACCTATGGCTACACCTTC | CASSRDRGTYGYTF
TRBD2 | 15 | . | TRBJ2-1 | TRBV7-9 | TGTGCCAGCAGCCCAGGGAGGGGAAGCTTAAATGAGCAGTTCTTC | CASSPGRGSLNEQFF